This passage covers 24 T cell receptor beta chains from one sample sequenced in a study of tumor and adjacent non-tumor tissue in lung cancer. The template was RNA from unsorted bulk tissue. The normal lung tissue was taken more than 3 cm from the tumor edge. A modified ARM-PCR protocol with three rounds of nested PCR amplified TCRbeta. Each CDR3 protein is one row after TCRdb ran MiXCR on the multiplex PCR reads. Among 60,000 to 70,000 distinct CDR3 sequences listed, around 76% were seen once. What was sequenced was distant non-tumor lung tissue. The receptors were sampled from a man between 60 and 70 years old with non-small cell lung cancer.

On this clonotype itself: The conserved phenylalanine or tryptophan normally closing the CDR3 is absent here, so this likely arose from a read error. The chain uses TRBV29-1 and TRBJ2-7; TRBD2 matches 13 bases. The CDR3 spans 15 residues. Germline CDR1 SQVTM, CDR2 ANQGSEA. Germline trimming cut 3 bases from V and 5 bases from J; bases unmatched to any gene: 7. CDR3: CSVDRTSGSLHEQYY. The CDR3 DNA reads as TGCAGCGTTGACAGGACTAGCGGGAGTCTACACGAGCAGTACTAC.

To note about this clonotype: This CDR3 is missing its conserved last phenylalanine or tryptophan, likely due to a read error. The chain employs TRBV6-5 and TRBJ1-2; tentative D call: TRBD1 (5 bases). From germline, CDR1 is MNHEY and CDR2 SVGAGI. The CDR3 spans 15 residues. V was shortened by 4 bases and J by 8 bases, with 20 bases between the two germline ends. The CDR3 region has the DNA TGTGCCAGCAGTTGGGGCCTCGGAAGTCCGGGGGGCTACACCTTA. This codes for CASSWGLGSPGGYTL.

The chain is built from TRBV11-1 and TRBJ2-2; weak D call: TRBD2 (5 bases). V lost 10 bases and J lost 14, with 26 bases in between. The CDR3 is 14 residues long. Germline V CDR1 and CDR2: SGHAT, FQDESV (reference sequence). This CDR3 is CAINYTSGTVELFF. The DNA for the CDR3 is TGTGCCATCAACTATACTAGTGGCACCGTGGAACTGTTTTTT. Complete variable domain (other parts from reference TRBV11-1 and TRBJ2-2): EAEVAQSPRYKITEKSQAVAFWCDPISGHATLYWYRQILGQGPELLVQFQDESVVDDSQLPKDRFSAERLKGVDSTLKIQPAELGDSAMYLCAINYTSGTVELFFGEGSRLTVL.

This chain uses TRBV4-2 with TRBJ2-7; the D gene is possibly TRBD2 (6 bases). The CDR3 runs 14 residues. Germline V gene sequence: CDR1 LGHNA, CDR2 YNFKEQ. The ends were cut back, 5 bases at V and 6 bases at J, with 17 bases in the middle. The CDR3 nucleotides are TGTGCCAGCAGCTATCAGGGTGGGAGGAGCGAGCAGTACTTC. It codes for CASSYQGGRSEQYF.

Points on this clonotype: One end of the junction fails to match germline, which may point to a read error. The genes are TRBV7-9 and TRBJ2-1; 14 bases are a match to TRBD2. From germline, CDR1 is SEHNR and CDR2 FQNEAQ (reference sequence). The CDR3 loop spans 19 amino acids. For the CDR3, the DNA is TGTGCCAGTAGCTCAGCCGGGACTAGCGGGAGAAGGTTGTACAATGAGCAGTTCTTC. This sequence encodes CASSSAGTSGRRLYNEQFF.

In the case of this clonotype: At one boundary the junction diverges from the germline segment, which might be a read error. V and J are TRBV20-1 and TRBJ2-2; TRBD2 agrees at 7 bases. Germline V lookup: CDR1 DFQATT, CDR2 SNEGSKA (reference sequence). The CDR3 runs to 16 residues. The CDR3 is CSPTLVGGPETGELLF. CDR3 in DNA: TGCAGTCCTACTTTAGTGGGAGGGCCGGAGACCGGGGAGCTGCTTTTT.

The chain combines TRBV5-1 with TRBJ2-1, with 12 nucleotides matching TRBD2. V gave up 3 bases and J gave up 9 bases; unmatched junction bases: 13. Per the germline V gene, CDR1 is SGHRS and CDR2 is YFSETQ. The CDR3 is 17 residues long. The CDR3 coding sequence is TGCGCCAGCAGCTCGGTCCTGGCTAGCGGGAGGGCCAGTGAGCAGTTCTTC. This gives the protein CASSSVLASGRASEQFF. The variable domain in full, with the rest retrieved from reference TRBV5-1 and TRBJ2-1, is KAGVTQTPRYLIKTRGQQVTLSCSPISGHRSVSWYQQTPGQGLQFLFEYFSETQRNKGNFPGRFSGRQFSNSRSEMNVSTLELGDSALYLCASSSVLASGRASEQFFGPGTRLTVL.

Comment on this clonotype: A much larger clone is a single base away; this may be a read error. The genes are TRBV30 and TRBJ2-1; D is ambiguous. Germline values: CDR1 GTSNPN, CDR2 SVGIG (reference sequence). The CDR3 is made up of 12 amino acids. CDR3 nucleotides: TGTGCCTGGACGTTCCTCTACAATGAGCGGTTCTTC. This translates into CAWTFLYNERFF.

This clonotype was detected ten times or more. This rearrangement joins TRBV28 to TRBJ2-7; D unresolved. CDR3 length equals 11 residues. Germline CDR1 reads MDHEN; CDR2 reads SYDVKM. Deletions cut 5 bases from V and 4 bases from J, with 6 bases between. The CDR3 nucleotides are TGTGCCAGCAGTATGGGGTACGAGCAGTACTTC. It yields the protein CASSMGYEQYF. The entire variable domain, with the rest obtained from reference TRBV28 and TRBJ2-7, is as follows: DVKVTQSSRYLVKRTGEKVFLECVQDMDHENMFWYRQDPGLGLRLIYFSYDVKMKEKGDIPEGYSVSREKKERFSLILESASTNQTSMYLCASSMGYEQYFGPGTRLTVT.

The chain employs TRBV12-3 or TRBV12-4 and TRBJ2-1; D possibly corresponds to TRBD2 (6 bases). This CDR3 spans 17 amino acids. The germline V and J ends were trimmed by 0 bases and 0 bases, with 12 bases remaining between them. The CDR3 sequence: CASSLASSESSYNEQFF. The CDR3 DNA is TGTGCCAGCAGTTTAGCTTCTAGCGAGAGCTCCTACAATGAGCAGTTCTTC.

On this clonotype itself: Germline is not matched at one junction end, which may reflect a read error. The CDR3 DNA sequence: TGTGCTAGCAGAGCTTCGGGCGGGAGGGCAGATACGCAGTATTTT. Amino acid sequence: CASRASGGRADTQYF. The chain combines TRBV6-1 with TRBJ2-3, with 9 bases matching TRBD2. Germline V gene data show CDR1 as MNHNS and CDR2 as SASEGT. There are 15 residues in the CDR3.

This clonotype appeared once. At one end, the junction sequence differs from germline, possibly due to a read error. The CDR3 region is CSIRDSGGGTQYF. The CDR3 bases are TGCAGTATTAGAGATTCGGGAGGAGGTACGCAATATTTT. This rearrangement joins TRBV20-1 to TRBJ2-3; 7 bases fit TRBD2. In germline, CDR1 is DFQATT, CDR2 SNEGSKA (reference sequence). The CDR3 totals 13 residues.

Comments on this clonotype: Germline and junction disagree at one end, which may indicate a read error. The chain has TRBV6-1 and TRBJ2-1; no clear D. The CDR3 has 12 residues. Per the germline V gene, CDR1 is MNHNS and CDR2 is SASEGT. The CDR3 region has the DNA TGTACCAGTAGTCGGAATTACAATGAGCAGTTCTTC. Translation gives CTSSRNYNEQFF.

This clonotype has more than one count but fewer than ten. A much larger clone lies a single base off, so this may be a read error. The V and J genes are TRBV7-9 and TRBJ2-1; the D is unclear. The CDR3 totals 17 residues. The germline V gene has CDR1 SEHNR and CDR2 FQNEAQ (reference sequence). Deletions cut 5 bases from V and 2 bases from J, with 19 bases between. CDR3 region: CASSPEPNLHTYNEQFF. The DNA of the CDR3 is TGTGCCAGCAGCCCTGAGCCGAACCTTCATACCTACAATGAGCAGTTCTTC.

This clonotype was found many times. The chain links TRBV11-2 to TRBJ1-1; D may be TRBD1 (6 bases). V was clipped by 5 bases and J by 7 bases, with 14 bases between them. Germline V gene lookup returns CDR1 SGHAT and CDR2 FQNNGV. This CDR3 contains 13 residues. DNA of the CDR3: TGTGCCAGCAGCCCCACAGGGACCAGTGAAGCTTTCTTT. It translates to CASSPTGTSEAFF.

Remarks on this clonotype: The missing conserved phenylalanine or tryptophan at the end of this CDR3 makes a read error likely. In DNA, the CDR3 is TGTGCCAGTGGAGGGACAGGAGCCGACTATGGCTACACCATC. Residues: CASGGTGADYGYTI. The chain links TRBV6-5 to TRBJ1-2; 8 positions match TRBD1. This CDR3 is 14 amino acids long. Per the germline V gene, CDR1 is MNHEY and CDR2 is SVGAGI. V was clipped by 9 bases and J by 3 bases; unmatched bases: 9.

About this clonotype: In this CDR3 the conserved last residue, phenylalanine or tryptophan, is missing, so a read error is likely. The chain recombines TRBV29-1 with TRBJ1-2, with D unclear. Germline V lookup: CDR1 SQVTM, CDR2 ANQGSEA. Trimming left V 5 bases short and J 2 bases short, with 9 bases between. This CDR3 comprises 12 residues. The CDR3 DNA is TGCAGCGTTCCGGACCTGAACTATGGCTACACCATC. Translated, it gives CSVPDLNYGYTI.

A remark on this clonotype: A much larger clone lies one base from this, so it may be a read error. The chain links TRBV2 to TRBJ2-1, with D perhaps TRBD2 (6 bases). From germline, CDR1 is SNHLY and CDR2 FYNNEI. The CDR3 is made up of 12 amino acids. In DNA form, the CDR3 reads TGTGCCAACAGTGAGAACGGGAGAAGGCGGTTCTTC. Its translation: CANSENGRRRFF. The whole variable domain, remainder taken from reference TRBV2 and TRBJ2-1, is EPEVTQTPSHQVTQMGQEVILRCVPISNHLYFYWYRQILGQKVEFLVSFYNNEISEKSEIFDDQFSVERPDGSNFTLKIRSTKLEDSAMYFCANSENGRRRFFGPGTRLTVL.

This clonotype was observed once. One end of the junction does not line up with germline, which may come from a read error. The rearrangement links TRBV24-1 to TRBJ2-7; 9 bases map to TRBD1. The CDR3 sequence is 13 residues long. CDR1 and CDR2 (germline): KGHDR, SFDVKD. The CDR3 spells CVTSWGQGYKQYF. The CDR3 coding sequence is TGTGTCACCAGTTGGGGACAGGGTTACAAGCAGTACTTC.

Remarks on this clonotype: A junction boundary mismatches the germline segment, possibly from a read error. The rearrangement links TRBV14 to TRBJ2-7; D possibly corresponds to TRBD1 (6 bases). Germline CDR1 and CDR2: SGHDN and FVKESK. The length of the CDR3 is 16 residues. The CDR3 is CARSQDMGASRIEQYF. The CDR3 nucleotides are TGTGCCAGAAGCCAAGACATGGGGGCTTCGCGGATCGAGCAGTACTTC.

This clonotype was found once. The chain couples TRBV11-3 to TRBJ2-3, with 12 bases lining up with TRBD2. This CDR3 contains 17 residues. Trimming cost V 9 bases and J 6 bases; bases outside gene matches: 16. Germline V gene data show CDR1 as SGHNT and CDR2 as YENEEA. CDR3 nucleotide sequence: TGTGCCAGTAACCCTACTAGCGGGAGGCCGACGTATGATACGCAGTATTTT. This gives the protein CASNPTSGRPTYDTQYF. The variable domain in full, with the rest retrieved from reference TRBV11-3 and TRBJ2-3, is EAGVVQSPRYKIIEKKQPVAFWCNPISGHNTLYWYLQNLGQGPELLIRYENEEAVDDSQLPKDRFSAERLKGVDSTLKIQPAELGDSAVYLCASNPTSGRPTYDTQYFGPGTRLTVL.

As regards this clonotype: Sequence at one end of the junction differs from germline and may be a read error. This chain uses TRBV11-2 with TRBJ2-3; D is unclear. CDR1 is SGHAT and CDR2 is FQNNGV in the germline V gene. CDR3 length equals 13 residues. The CDR3 loop is CASSLAESDTHYF. The DNA for the CDR3 is TGTGCCAGCAGCTTAGCGGAGTCAGATACGCATTATTTT.

For this clonotype: The conserved phenylalanine or tryptophan is not found at the CDR3 terminus, so this likely reflects a read error. The gene calls are TRBV11-1 and TRBJ2-3; D gene unclear. From germline, CDR1 is SGHAT and CDR2 FQDESV (reference sequence). The CDR3 spans 14 residues. V shed 0 bases and J shed 2 bases, with 6 bases lying between them. Here the CDR3 DNA reads TGTGCCAGCAGCTTAGCGTGCGACACAGATACGCAGTATCTT. Translated: CASSLACDTDTQYL.

This clonotype occurred many times. The genes are TRBV10-3 and TRBJ2-7; D is unresolved. There are 13 residues in the CDR3. Trimming shortened V by 4 bases and J by 0 bases, and 7 bases separated the two germline ends. Germline V gene sequence: CDR1 ENHRY, CDR2 SYGVKD. The CDR3 sequence is CAISGTYSYEQYF. CDR3 sequence (DNA): TGTGCCATCAGTGGGACCTACTCCTACGAGCAGTACTTC.